These 25 T cell receptor beta chains share one sample of origin, sequenced in a study of vaccination and CD4 T cells after COVID-19. The Oncomine TCR Beta short-read assay was what sequenced the DNA obtained from cultured CD4+ T cells. TCRdb re-called the PCR reads through MiXCR, storing one row per CDR3 protein. This sample has under 7,000 distinct CDR3 sequences, with less than 20% found just once. Treatment denoted: roughly 10-day PBMC culture with coronavirus spike peptide pools or control peptides (ViraFEST assay). For these TCRs, the target antigens are not known. Sequencing input: CD4+ T cells from blood, cultured in vitro. These TCRs come from a human donor who had recovered from COVID-19.

The chain recombines TRBV30 with TRBJ2-7, with D hard to call. Germline values: CDR1 GTSNPN, CDR2 SVGIG (reference sequence). This CDR3 has 13 amino acids. V lost 8 bases to trimming and J lost 4 bases, with 18 bases between them. Here the CDR3 reads CAPRRRGVYEQYF. DNA for the CDR3: TGTGCCCCTCGTAGGCGCGGAGTTTACGAGCAGTACTTC.

This chain joins TRBV28 and TRBJ2-5, with 8 positions matching TRBD1. CDR3 length equals 14 residues. V shed 1 base and J 4 bases; nucleotides not matched to a gene: 2. Germline assignment: CDR1 MDHEN and CDR2 SYDVKM. CDR3 protein: CASSLSTGGETQYF. DNA for the CDR3: TGTGCCAGCAGTTTATCCACAGGGGGAGAGACCCAGTACTTC.

In its sample, this clonotype is medium-sized (0.01 to 0.1%). The V and J genes are TRBV20-1 and TRBJ2-7; D gene uncertain. Deletions cut 3 bases from V and 0 bases from J, with 12 bases between. The CDR3 extends over 14 amino acids. Germline loops: CDR1 DFQATT, CDR2 SNEGSKA (reference sequence). CDR3: CSASSRYSSYEQYF. As DNA, the CDR3 is TGCAGTGCTAGCTCAAGATACAGCTCCTACGAGCAGTACTTC.

This clonotype was picked up a small number of times. The rearrangement joins TRBV20-1 to TRBJ1-4, with D uncertain. Deletions cut 3 bases from V and 8 bases from J, with 13 bases between. Germline CDR1 DFQATT, CDR2 SNEGSKA (reference sequence). This CDR3 is 13 amino acids long. In nucleotides, the CDR3 is TGCAGTGCTAGGAAAGGTTCTGGAGAAAAACTGTTTTTT. Its protein is CSARKGSGEKLFF.

This clonotype was counted a few times. The chain employs TRBV10-1 and TRBJ2-2, with a possible D match to TRBD1 (6 bases). Per germline, CDR1 WNHNN and CDR2 SYGVQD (reference sequence). Between the trimmed V and J ends, which lost 3 bases and 4 bases, there was a span of 18 bases. The CDR3 length is 17 residues. The CDR3 DNA sequence: TGCGCCAGCAGTGATATGGTTAAGCAGGGGTTCACCGGGGAGCTGTTTTTT. Protein: CASSDMVKQGFTGELFF.

This clonotype is labeled medium-sized (0.01 to 0.1%). The V call is TRBV7-8, the J call TRBJ1-1; D is undetermined. Trimming stripped 2 bases from V and 1 base from J, with 5 bases between. Germline CDR1 and CDR2: SGHVS and FQNEAQ. This CDR3 region has 13 residues. The CDR3 DNA is TGTGCCAGCAGCTTAATAGGGAACACTGAAGCTTTCTTT. Translating gives CASSLIGNTEAFF.

This clonotype is medium-sized within its sample. The chain employs TRBV27 and TRBJ1-1; D unresolved. V lost 5 bases, J lost 8 bases, and 15 bases lay in between. Germline-derived CDR1 and CDR2 are MNHEY and SMNVEV (reference sequence). The CDR3 runs 13 residues. CDR3 coding DNA: TGTGCCAGCAGTCCCCAGAGGGAGAGAGAAGCTTTCTTT. As protein: CASSPQREREAFF.

J is TRBJ1-1 and V is TRBV30, with D tentatively TRBD1 (5 bases). In germline, CDR1 is GTSNPN, CDR2 SVGIG (reference sequence). The CDR3 runs 17 residues. V was cut by 4 bases and J by 5 bases, with 26 bases left in between. The DNA for the CDR3 is TGTGCCTGGACCTACGGTTTTTCGGCGGGGCTAGGAACTGAAGCTTTCTTT. Amino acid sequence: CAWTYGFSAGLGTEAFF.

By sample fraction, this clonotype is medium-sized. The chain couples TRBV19 to TRBJ2-3; possible D gene TRBD2, 6 bases. Looked up from germline, CDR1 is LNHDA and CDR2 is SQIVND (reference sequence). Between the trimmed V and J ends, which lost 5 bases and 0 bases, there was a span of 9 bases. The CDR3 contains 14 residues. In nucleotides, the CDR3 is TGTGCCAGTAGTCCCGGGACTAGCACAGATACGCAGTATTTT. This gives the protein CASSPGTSTDTQYF. Variable domain in full (rest from reference TRBV19 and TRBJ2-3): DGGITQSPKYLFRKEGQNVTLSCEQNLNHDAMYWYRQDPGQGLRLIYYSQIVNDFQKGDIAEGYSVSREKKESFPLTVTSAQKNPTAFYLCASSPGTSTDTQYFGPGTRLTVL.

This clonotype showed up just once. Since a much larger clone is just one base distant, this may be a read error. The chain uses TRBV27 and TRBJ1-2; 8 nucleotides agree with TRBD1. V dropped 6 bases and J dropped 4; count of bases not matched to a gene: 7. The CDR3 spans 14 residues. The V gene's germline CDR1 is MNHEY and CDR2 SMNVEV (reference sequence). The CDR3 nucleotides read TGTGCCAGCAGCTGGGACAGGAGAGGCTATGGCTACACCTTC. Residues: CASSWDRRGYGYTF.

This chain joins TRBV7-9 and TRBJ2-5; tentative D call: TRBD1 (5 bases). Germline CDR1 is SEHNR and CDR2 is FQNEAQ (reference sequence). There are 15 residues in the CDR3. Between the trimmed V and J ends, which lost 3 bases and 2 bases, there was a span of 13 bases. The CDR3 loop reads CASSFIRERQETQYF. The CDR3 DNA is TGTGCCAGCAGCTTTATCAGGGAACGACAAGAGACCCAGTACTTC.

This clonotype counts as medium-sized (0.01 to 0.1%). The chain uses TRBV27 and TRBJ2-3; TRBD2 agrees at 10 bases. The germline V gene encodes CDR1 MNHEY and CDR2 SMNVEV (reference sequence). J was trimmed by 3 bases and V by 5 bases; bases with no gene match: 8. This CDR3 is 16 amino acids long. This CDR3 is CASSDLLLAGTDTQYF. The CDR3 bases are TGTGCCAGCAGTGACCTATTACTAGCGGGGACAGATACGCAGTATTTT.

This clonotype is medium-sized within its sample. The genes are TRBV20-1 and TRBJ1-5, with a weak D call TRBD1 (6 bases). The CDR3 runs 14 residues. V lost 2 bases, J lost 6 bases, and 14 bases lay in between. The germline gives CDR1 DFQATT, CDR2 SNEGSKA (reference sequence). DNA for the CDR3: TGCAGTGCTAGAAGCGGGGGCGGGGGTCAGCCCCAGCATTTT. Its translation is CSARSGGGGQPQHF.

J is TRBJ1-1 and V is TRBV25-1; 9 bases map to TRBD1. The CDR3 spans 11 residues. Losses at the gene ends were 8 bases for V and 5 bases for J; bases not matched to a gene: 0. Germline V CDR1 and CDR2: MGHDK, SYGVNS. In DNA form, the CDR3 reads TGTGCCAGCGGGACAGGGACTGAAGCTTTCTTT. Amino acids: CASGTGTEAFF. The complete variable domain, with remaining parts taken from reference TRBV25-1 and TRBJ1-1, reads EADIYQTPRYLVIGTGKKITLECSQTMGHDKMYWYQQDPGMELHLIHYSYGVNSTEKGDLSSESTVSRIRTEHFPLTLESARPSHTSQYLCASGTGTEAFFGQGTRLTVV.

The chain links TRBV4-1 to TRBJ1-3; no clear D. The V and J ends lost 0 bases and 2 bases respectively, with 14 bases between them. The CDR3 totals 17 residues. Germline CDR1 and CDR2: MGHRA and YSYEKL. The DNA of the CDR3 is TGCGCCAGCAGCCAAGATTCGGGCAGGTCGACTGGAAACACCATATATTTT. This sequence encodes CASSQDSGRSTGNTIYF.

In its sample, this clonotype ranks as medium-sized. The chain recombines TRBV27 with TRBJ1-2, with 8 nucleotides matching TRBD1. V lost 7 bases, J lost 7 bases, and 8 bases stayed unmatched. This CDR3 has 13 residues. Germline loops: CDR1 MNHEY, CDR2 SMNVEV (reference sequence). The DNA of the CDR3 is TGTGCCAGCACTGCGACAGGGGCTCGTGGCTACACCTTC. This sequence encodes CASTATGARGYTF.

This clonotype turned up a few times. The V gene is TRBV12-3 or TRBV12-4, the J gene TRBJ1-1; D is unclear. The CDR3 is made up of 13 amino acids. V dropped 6 bases and J dropped 1 base, with 9 bases sitting between them. Here the CDR3 DNA reads TGTGCCAGCAGCCGCGATTCGAACACTGAAGCTTTCTTT. Translated, it gives CASSRDSNTEAFF.

The chain joins TRBV27 to TRBJ2-2; a weak D match, TRBD2 (6 bases). This CDR3 is built from 16 residues. CDR1 and CDR2 from the germline V gene are MNHEY and SMNVEV (reference sequence). The ends were cut back, 6 bases at V and 0 bases at J, with 14 bases in the middle. The CDR3 loop is CASSLMAGTNTGELFF. Here the CDR3 DNA reads TGTGCCAGCAGCCTTATGGCGGGGACGAACACCGGGGAGCTGTTTTTT.

This clonotype was detected a few times. This chain links TRBV19 with TRBJ1-2; 7 bases are shared with TRBD1. V was clipped by 3 bases and J by 5 bases; unmatched bases: 9. Germline V gives CDR1 LNHDA, CDR2 SQIVND (reference sequence). This CDR3 spans 15 amino acids. The DNA of the CDR3 is TGTGCCAGTAGTATGAACCGGGACAGAGGATATGGCTACACCTTC. Its translation: CASSMNRDRGYGYTF. The full variable domain, with the rest looked up from reference TRBV19 and TRBJ1-2, is DGGITQSPKYLFRKEGQNVTLSCEQNLNHDAMYWYRQDPGQGLRLIYYSQIVNDFQKGDIAEGYSVSREKKESFPLTVTSAQKNPTAFYLCASSMNRDRGYGYTFGSGTRLTVV.

This clonotype occurred a few times. The chain uses TRBV27 and TRBJ2-7; 12 bases line up with TRBD2. The CDR3 has 15 amino acids. CDR1 is MNHEY, CDR2 SMNVEV, per germline (reference sequence). The trim removed 5 bases at V and 0 bases at J, leaving 2 bases unmatched. CDR3 region: CASSPLAGGSYEQYF. The DNA of the CDR3 is TGTGCCAGCAGTCCACTAGCGGGAGGCTCCTACGAGCAGTACTTC.

The chain employs TRBV20-1 and TRBJ2-7; 10 bases are shared with TRBD1. From germline, CDR1 is DFQATT and CDR2 SNEGSKA (reference sequence). The CDR3 totals 14 residues. V shed 5 bases, J shed 4 bases, and the junction held 8 bases outside the gene matches. The CDR3 is CSAPRQGAVYEQYF. Written as DNA, the CDR3 is TGCAGTGCTCCGCGACAGGGGGCAGTTTACGAGCAGTACTTC.

This clonotype turned up a few times. The gene calls are TRBV28 and TRBJ1-5; D is unclear. The V gene lost 5 bases and the J gene lost 0 bases, with 11 bases spanning the gap. The CDR3 totals 15 residues. Germline CDR1 MDHEN, CDR2 SYDVKM. The DNA for the CDR3 is TGTGCCAGCAGTCCGATATGGGATAGCAATCAGCCCCAGCATTTT. Protein sequence: CASSPIWDSNQPQHF.

This clonotype was detected a few times. The chain is built from TRBV10-2 and TRBJ1-1; 10 bases agree with TRBD1. CDR3 size: 15 residues. The V gene end was trimmed by 6 bases and the J gene end by 2 bases; junction bases not matched to a gene: 6. Germline V CDR1 and CDR2: WSHSY, SAAADI. The CDR3 here is CASSSDRGGNTEAFF. The CDR3 nucleotides read TGCGCCAGCAGCTCGGACAGGGGGGGCAACACTGAAGCTTTCTTT.

This clonotype came up a few times. The chain links TRBV19 to TRBJ1-5; 8 bases match TRBD1. V lost 1 base to trimming and J lost 4 bases; unmatched junction nucleotides: 3. In germline, CDR1 is LNHDA, CDR2 SQIVND (reference sequence). The CDR3 runs 15 residues. The CDR3, as DNA: TGTGCCAGTAGTATAGGGGACAGGCGAAATCAGCCCCAGCATTTT. Its translation is CASSIGDRRNQPQHF.

The chain uses TRBV12-3 or TRBV12-4 and TRBJ1-1; 7 nucleotides match TRBD1. The CDR3 spans 13 residues. V lost 5 bases, J lost 5 bases, and 5 bases stayed unmatched. The CDR3 bases are TGTGCCAGCAGTAGGGGGCGCGAAACTGAAGCTTTCTTT. As protein: CASSRGRETEAFF.